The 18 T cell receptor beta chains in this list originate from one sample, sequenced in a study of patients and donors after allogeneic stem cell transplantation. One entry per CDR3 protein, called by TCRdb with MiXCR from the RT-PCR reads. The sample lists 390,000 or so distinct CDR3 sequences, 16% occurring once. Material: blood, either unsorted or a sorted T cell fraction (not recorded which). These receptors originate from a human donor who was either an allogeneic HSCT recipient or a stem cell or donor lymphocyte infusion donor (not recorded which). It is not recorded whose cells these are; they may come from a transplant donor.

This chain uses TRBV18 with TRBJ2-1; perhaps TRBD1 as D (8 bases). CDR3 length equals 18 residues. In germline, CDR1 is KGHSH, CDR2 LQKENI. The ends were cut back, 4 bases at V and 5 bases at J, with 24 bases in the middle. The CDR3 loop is CASSHMINRGGNDNEQFF. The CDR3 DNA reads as TGTGCCAGCTCACACATGATCAACAGGGGGGGAAATGACAATGAGCAGTTCTTC. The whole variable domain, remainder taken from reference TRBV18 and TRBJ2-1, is NAGVMQNPRHLVRRRGQEARLRCSPMKGHSHVYWYRQLPEEGLKFMVYLQKENIIDESGMPKERFSAEFPKEGPSILRIQQVVRGDSAAYFCASSHMINRGGNDNEQFFGPGTRLTVL.

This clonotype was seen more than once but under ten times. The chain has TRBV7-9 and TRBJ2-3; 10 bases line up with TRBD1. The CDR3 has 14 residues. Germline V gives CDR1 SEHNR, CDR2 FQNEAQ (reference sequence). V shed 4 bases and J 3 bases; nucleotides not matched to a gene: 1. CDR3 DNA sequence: TGTGCCAGCAGCTCGGACAGGGGGACAGATACGCAGTATTTT. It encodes CASSSDRGTDTQYF. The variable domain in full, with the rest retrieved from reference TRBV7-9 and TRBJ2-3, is DTGVSQNPRHKITKRGQNVTFRCDPISEHNRLYWYRQTLGQGPEFLTYFQNEAQLEKSRLLSDRFSAERPKGSFSTLEIQRTEQGDSAMYLCASSSDRGTDTQYFGPGTRLTVL.

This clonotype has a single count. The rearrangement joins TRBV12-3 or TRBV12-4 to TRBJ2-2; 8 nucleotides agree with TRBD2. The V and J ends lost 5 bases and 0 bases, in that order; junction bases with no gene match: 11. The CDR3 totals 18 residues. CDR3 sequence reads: CASSRGLAFLTNTGELFF. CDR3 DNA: TGTGCCAGCAGTCGAGGACTAGCCTTCCTCACGAACACCGGGGAGCTGTTTTTT.

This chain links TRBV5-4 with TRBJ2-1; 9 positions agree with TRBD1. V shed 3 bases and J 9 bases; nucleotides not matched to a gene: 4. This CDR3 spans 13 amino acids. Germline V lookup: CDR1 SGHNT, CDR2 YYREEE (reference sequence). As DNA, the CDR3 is TGTGCCAGCAGCTCCCGGGACAGGGTTGAGCAGTTCTTC. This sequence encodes CASSSRDRVEQFF.

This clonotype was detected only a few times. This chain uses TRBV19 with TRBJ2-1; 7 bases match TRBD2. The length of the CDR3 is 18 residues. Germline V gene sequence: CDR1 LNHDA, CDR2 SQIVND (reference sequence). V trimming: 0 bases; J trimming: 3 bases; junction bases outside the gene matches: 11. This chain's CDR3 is CASSIDAGEGLGYNEQFF. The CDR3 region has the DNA TGTGCCAGTAGTATAGATGCGGGAGAGGGGCTCGGCTACAATGAGCAGTTCTTC.

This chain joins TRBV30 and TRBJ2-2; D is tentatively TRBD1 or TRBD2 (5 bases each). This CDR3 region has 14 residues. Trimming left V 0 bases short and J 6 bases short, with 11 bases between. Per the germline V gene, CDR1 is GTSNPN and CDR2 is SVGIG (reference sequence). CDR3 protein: CAWSVLVGAGELFF. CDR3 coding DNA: TGTGCCTGGAGTGTACTAGTGGGGGCCGGGGAGCTGTTTTTT.

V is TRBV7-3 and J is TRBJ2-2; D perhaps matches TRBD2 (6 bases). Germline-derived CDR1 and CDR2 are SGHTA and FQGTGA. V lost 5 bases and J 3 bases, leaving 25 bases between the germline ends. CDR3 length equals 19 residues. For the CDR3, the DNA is TGTGCCAGCAGCGAATTTGAAGCGGGCGGCCCCCTCGACACCGGGGAGCTGTTTTTT. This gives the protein CASSEFEAGGPLDTGELFF.

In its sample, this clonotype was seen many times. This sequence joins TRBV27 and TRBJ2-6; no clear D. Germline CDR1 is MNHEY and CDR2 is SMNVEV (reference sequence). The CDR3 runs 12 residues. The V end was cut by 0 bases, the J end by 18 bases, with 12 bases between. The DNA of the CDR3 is TGTGCCAGCAGTTTATCGACCCCCCAGACGACTTTC. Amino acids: CASSLSTPQTTF.

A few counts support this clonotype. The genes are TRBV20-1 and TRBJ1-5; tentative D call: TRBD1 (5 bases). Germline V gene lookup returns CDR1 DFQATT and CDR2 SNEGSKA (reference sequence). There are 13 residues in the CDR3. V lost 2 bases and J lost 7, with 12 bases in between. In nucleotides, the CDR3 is TGCAGTGCTAGAAATCAGGGAGGGCAGCCCCAGCATTTT. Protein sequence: CSARNQGGQPQHF.

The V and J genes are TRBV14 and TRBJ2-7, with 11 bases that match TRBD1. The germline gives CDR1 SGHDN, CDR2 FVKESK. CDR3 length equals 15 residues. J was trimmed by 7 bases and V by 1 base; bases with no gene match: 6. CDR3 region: CASSQAGTGGKEQYF. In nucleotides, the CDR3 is TGTGCCAGCAGCCAAGCCGGGACAGGGGGTAAAGAGCAGTACTTC.

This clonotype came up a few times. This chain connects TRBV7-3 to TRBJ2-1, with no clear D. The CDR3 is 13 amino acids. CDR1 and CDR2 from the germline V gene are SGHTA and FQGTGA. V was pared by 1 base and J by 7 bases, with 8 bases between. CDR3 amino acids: CASSLMVGNEQFF. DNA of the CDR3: TGTGCCAGCAGCTTAATGGTAGGGAATGAGCAGTTCTTC.

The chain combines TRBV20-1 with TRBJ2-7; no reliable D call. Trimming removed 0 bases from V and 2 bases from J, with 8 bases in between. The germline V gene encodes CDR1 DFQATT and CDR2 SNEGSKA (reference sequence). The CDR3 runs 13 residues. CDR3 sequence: CSARDRRTYEQYF. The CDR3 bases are TGCAGTGCTAGAGACAGGCGTACCTACGAGCAGTACTTC.

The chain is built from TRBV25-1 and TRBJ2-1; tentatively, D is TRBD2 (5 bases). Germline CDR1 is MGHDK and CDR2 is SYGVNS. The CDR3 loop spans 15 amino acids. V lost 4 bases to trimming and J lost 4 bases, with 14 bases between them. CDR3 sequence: CASSVEGASYNEQFF. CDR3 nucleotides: TGTGCCAGCAGTGTAGAGGGAGCATCGTACAATGAGCAGTTCTTC.

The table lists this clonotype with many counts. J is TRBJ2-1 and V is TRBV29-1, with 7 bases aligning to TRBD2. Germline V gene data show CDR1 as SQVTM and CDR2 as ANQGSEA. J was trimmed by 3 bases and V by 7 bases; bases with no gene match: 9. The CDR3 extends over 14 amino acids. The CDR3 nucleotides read TGCAGCGCTGAGGGTGGGGACTACTACAATGAGCAGTTCTTC. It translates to CSAEGGDYYNEQFF.

DNA of the CDR3: TGTGCCAGCAGTCCCGTCAGGGGGGAGCTGTTTTTT. Encoded protein: CASSPVRGELFF. V and J are TRBV6-5 and TRBJ2-2; no clear D. The CDR3 runs to 12 residues. CDR1 MNHEY and CDR2 SVGAGI come from the germline V gene. Trimming stripped 5 bases from V and 8 bases from J, with 9 bases between.

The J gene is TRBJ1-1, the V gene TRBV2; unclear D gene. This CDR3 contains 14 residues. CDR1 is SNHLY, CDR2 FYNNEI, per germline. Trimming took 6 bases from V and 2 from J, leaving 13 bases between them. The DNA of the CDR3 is TGTGCCAGCAGGACCCGAGAGGGAAACACTGAAGCTTTCTTT. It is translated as CASRTREGNTEAFF.

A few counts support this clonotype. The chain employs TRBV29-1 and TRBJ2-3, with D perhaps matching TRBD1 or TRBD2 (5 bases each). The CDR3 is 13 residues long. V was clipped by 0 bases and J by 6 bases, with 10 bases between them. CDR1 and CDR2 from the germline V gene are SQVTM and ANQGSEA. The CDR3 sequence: CSVEDGGSDTQYF. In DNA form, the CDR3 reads TGCAGCGTTGAAGATGGGGGATCGGATACGCAGTATTTT.

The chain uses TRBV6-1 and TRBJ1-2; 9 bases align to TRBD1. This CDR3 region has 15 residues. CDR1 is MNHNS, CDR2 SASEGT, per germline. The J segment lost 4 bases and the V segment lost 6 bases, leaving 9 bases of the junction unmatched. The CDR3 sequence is CASSSSTGGSYGYTF. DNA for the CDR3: TGTGCCAGCAGCTCTTCGACAGGGGGAAGCTATGGCTACACCTTC.